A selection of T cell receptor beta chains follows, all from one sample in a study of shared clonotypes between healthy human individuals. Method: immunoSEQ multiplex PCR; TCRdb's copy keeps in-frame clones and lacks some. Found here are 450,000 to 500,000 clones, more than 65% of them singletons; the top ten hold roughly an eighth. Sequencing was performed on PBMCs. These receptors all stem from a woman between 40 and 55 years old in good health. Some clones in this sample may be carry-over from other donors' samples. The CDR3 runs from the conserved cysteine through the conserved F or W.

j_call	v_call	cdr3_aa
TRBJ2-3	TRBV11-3	CASSFQLADTQYF
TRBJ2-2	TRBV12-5	CASGTDLDTGELFF
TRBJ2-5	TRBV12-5	CASGLGGYETQYF
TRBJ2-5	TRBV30	CAWSVPWTGAQETQYF
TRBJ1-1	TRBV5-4	CASSFVVGGRSEAFF
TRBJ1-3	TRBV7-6	CASSLRVAGPGNTIYF
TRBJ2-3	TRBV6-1	CASSDRAGSADTQYF
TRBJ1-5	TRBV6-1	CASEPPGQGRQPQHF
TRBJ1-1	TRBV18	CASSPYTGRNTEAFF
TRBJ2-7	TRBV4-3	CASSQELILAGGSYEQYF
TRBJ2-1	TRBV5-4	CASSSGTGGYNEQFF
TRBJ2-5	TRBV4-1	CASSRPGLAGSETQYF
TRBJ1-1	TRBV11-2	CASSLDGAGGFGTEAFF
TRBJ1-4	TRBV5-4	CASSRQGGRDEKLFF
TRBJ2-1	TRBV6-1	CASSEGMQPPIRNEQFF
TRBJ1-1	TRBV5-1	CASSLVPRNTEAFF
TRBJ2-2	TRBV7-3	CASSLTPPGLAGTGELFF
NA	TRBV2	CASSAVSYEQYF
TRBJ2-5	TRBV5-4	CASSQDGNLRGETQYF
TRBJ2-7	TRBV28	CASSLLSHRGPTYEQYF
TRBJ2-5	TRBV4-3	CASSPRAGPQETQYF
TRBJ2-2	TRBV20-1	CSASRTGELFF